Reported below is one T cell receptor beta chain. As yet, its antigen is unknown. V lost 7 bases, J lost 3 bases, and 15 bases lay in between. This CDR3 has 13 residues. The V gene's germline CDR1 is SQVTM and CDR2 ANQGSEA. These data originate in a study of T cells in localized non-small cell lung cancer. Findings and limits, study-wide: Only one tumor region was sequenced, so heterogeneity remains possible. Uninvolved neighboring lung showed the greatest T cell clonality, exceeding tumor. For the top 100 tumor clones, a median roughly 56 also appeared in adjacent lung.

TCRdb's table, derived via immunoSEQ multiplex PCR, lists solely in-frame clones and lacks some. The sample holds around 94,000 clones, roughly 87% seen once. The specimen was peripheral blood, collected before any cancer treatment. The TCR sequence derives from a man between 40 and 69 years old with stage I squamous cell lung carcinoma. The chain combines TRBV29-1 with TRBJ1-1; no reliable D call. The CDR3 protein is CSGRARADTEAFF. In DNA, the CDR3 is TGCAGCGGTCGGGCCCGGGCGGACACTGAAGCTTTCTTT.